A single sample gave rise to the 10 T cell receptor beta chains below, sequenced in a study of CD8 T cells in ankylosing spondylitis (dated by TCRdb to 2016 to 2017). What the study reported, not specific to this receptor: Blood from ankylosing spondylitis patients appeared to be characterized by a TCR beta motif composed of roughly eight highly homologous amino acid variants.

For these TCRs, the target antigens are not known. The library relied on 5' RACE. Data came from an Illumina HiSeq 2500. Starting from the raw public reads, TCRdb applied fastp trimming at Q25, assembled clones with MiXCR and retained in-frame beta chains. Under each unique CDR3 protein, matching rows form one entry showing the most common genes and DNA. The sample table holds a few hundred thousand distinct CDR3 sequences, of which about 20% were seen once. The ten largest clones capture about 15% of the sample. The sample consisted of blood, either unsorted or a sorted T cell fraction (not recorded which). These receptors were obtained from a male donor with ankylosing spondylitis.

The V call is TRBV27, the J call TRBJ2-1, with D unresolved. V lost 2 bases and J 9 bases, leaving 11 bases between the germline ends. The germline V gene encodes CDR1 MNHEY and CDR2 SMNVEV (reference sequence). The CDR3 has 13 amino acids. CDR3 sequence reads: CASSLRLISEQFF. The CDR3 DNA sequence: TGTGCCAGCAGTTTACGCCTCATCTCTGAGCAGTTCTTC.

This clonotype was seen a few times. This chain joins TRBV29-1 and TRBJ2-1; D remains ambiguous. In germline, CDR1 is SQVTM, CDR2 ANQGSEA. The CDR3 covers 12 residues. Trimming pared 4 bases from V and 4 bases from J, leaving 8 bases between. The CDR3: CSVVPGYNEQFF. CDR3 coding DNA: TGCAGCGTTGTCCCCGGGTACAATGAGCAGTTCTTC.

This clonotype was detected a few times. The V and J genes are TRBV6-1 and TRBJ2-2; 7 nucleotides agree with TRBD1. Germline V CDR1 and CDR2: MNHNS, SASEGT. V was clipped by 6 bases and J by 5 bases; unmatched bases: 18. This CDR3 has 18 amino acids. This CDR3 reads CASSEGHRGVVRTGELFF. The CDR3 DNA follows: TGTGCCAGCAGCGAGGGGCACAGGGGTGTAGTTCGGACCGGGGAGCTGTTTTTT.

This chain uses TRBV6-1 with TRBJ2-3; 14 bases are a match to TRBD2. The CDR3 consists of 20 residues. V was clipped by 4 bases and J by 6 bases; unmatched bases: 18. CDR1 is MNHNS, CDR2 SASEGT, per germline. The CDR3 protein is CASSGLPPQTSGRAGDTQYF. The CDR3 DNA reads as TGTGCCAGCAGTGGGCTCCCCCCTCAGACTAGCGGGAGGGCCGGGGATACGCAGTATTTT.

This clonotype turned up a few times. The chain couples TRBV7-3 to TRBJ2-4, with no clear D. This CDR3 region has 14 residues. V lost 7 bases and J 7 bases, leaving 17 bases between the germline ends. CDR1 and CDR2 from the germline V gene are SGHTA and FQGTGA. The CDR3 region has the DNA TGTGCCAGCACCACAACAGAGCTCATCAACATTCAGTACTTC. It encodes CASTTTELINIQYF.

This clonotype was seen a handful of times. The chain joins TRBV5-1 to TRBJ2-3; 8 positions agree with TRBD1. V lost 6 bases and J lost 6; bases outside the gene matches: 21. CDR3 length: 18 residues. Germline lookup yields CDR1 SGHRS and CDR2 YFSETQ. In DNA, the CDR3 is TGCGCCAGCAACCCCGACAGGGGCGGAGGAAGGTGGATGGATACGCAGTATTTT. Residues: CASNPDRGGGRWMDTQYF.

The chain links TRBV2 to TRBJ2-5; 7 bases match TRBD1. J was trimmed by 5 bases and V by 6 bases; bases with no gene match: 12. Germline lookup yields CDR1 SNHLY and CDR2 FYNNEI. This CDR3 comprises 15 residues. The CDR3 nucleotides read TGTGCCAGCAGCCTACGGACAGGTTCCTACGAGACCCAGTACTTC. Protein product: CASSLRTGSYETQYF.

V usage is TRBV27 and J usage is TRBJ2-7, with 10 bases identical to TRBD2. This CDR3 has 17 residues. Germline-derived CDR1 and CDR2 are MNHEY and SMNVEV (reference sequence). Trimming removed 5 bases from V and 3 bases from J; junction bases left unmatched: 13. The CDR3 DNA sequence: TGTGCCAGCAGTCCCTTGACCCGACTAGCGGGCAACTACGAGCAGTACTTC. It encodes CASSPLTRLAGNYEQYF.

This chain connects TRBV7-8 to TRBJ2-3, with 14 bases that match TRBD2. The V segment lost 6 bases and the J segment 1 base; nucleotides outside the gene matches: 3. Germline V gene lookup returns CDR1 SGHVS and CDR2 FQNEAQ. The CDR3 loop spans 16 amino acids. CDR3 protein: CASSMGLAGGTDTQYF. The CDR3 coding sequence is TGTGCCAGCAGTATGGGACTAGCGGGAGGCACAGATACGCAGTATTTT.

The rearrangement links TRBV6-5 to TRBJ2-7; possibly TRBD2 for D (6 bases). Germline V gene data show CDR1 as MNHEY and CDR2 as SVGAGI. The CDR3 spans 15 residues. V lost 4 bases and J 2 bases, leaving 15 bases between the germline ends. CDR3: CASSWGISGTYEQYF. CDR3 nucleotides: TGTGCCAGCAGTTGGGGGATTAGCGGTACCTACGAGCAGTACTTC.